This T cell receptor beta chain emerged from a study of beta chain features in type 1 diabetes. Between the trimmed V and J ends, which lost 6 bases and 1 base, there was a span of 10 bases. CDR1 and CDR2 (germline): SEHNR, FQNEAQ (reference sequence). The CDR3 extends over 14 amino acids. All of the isolated RNA was reverse transcribed, so expressed TCRB transcripts were sequenced. Profiling relied on immunoSEQ multiplex PCR, and the TCRdb table lists in-frame clones only, not all of them. The table includes some 360,000 clones, about 18% detected once. The TCR sequence derives from a woman between 18 and 30 years old in good health. Sequenced material: naive CD4+ T cells from blood. This chain uses TRBV7-9 with TRBJ1-5; possibly TRBD1 for D (5 bases). The DNA of the CDR3 is TGTGCCAGCAGTTACGACAGCAGCAATCAGCCCCAGCATTTT. Translated: CASSYDSSNQPQHF.